Presented here are 4 T cell receptor beta chains from one specimen sequenced in a study of cytomegalovirus exposure and HLA in healthy donors. Amplification used 60 Vbeta primers and 13 Jbeta primers. The table came from immunoSEQ multiplex PCR; TCRdb's copy has only in-frame clones and leaves some out. The sample gives more than 45,000 clones, 70% to 85% of which show up once; around 1.4% is in the top ten. The sequencing input was PBMCs. These receptors were obtained from a man aged 25-45 years in good health and CMV-seronegative.

The J gene is TRBJ2-2, the V gene TRBV7-8, with TRBD1 as a possible D gene (6 bases). This CDR3 has 14 amino acids. The germline V gene has CDR1 SGHVS and CDR2 FQNEAQ. V lost 5 bases and J 1 base, leaving 8 bases between the germline ends. The chain's CDR3 is CASSTGQNTGELFF. The CDR3 nucleotides are TGTGCCAGCAGCACGGGACAGAACACCGGGGAGCTGTTTTTT.

The gene calls are TRBV4-2 and TRBJ2-1; TRBD2 agrees at 10 bases. The CDR3 spans 17 residues. The J segment lost 2 bases and the V segment lost 0 bases, leaving 4 bases of the junction unmatched. Germline lookup yields CDR1 LGHNA and CDR2 YNFKEQ. Here the CDR3 reads CASSQEEAGGPYNEQFF. DNA of the CDR3: TGTGCCAGCAGCCAAGAAGAAGCGGGAGGGCCCTACAATGAGCAGTTCTTC.

DNA for the CDR3: TGTGCCAGCAGCTCCCCGCCAGGGGGTGAAAAACTGTTTTTT. As protein: CASSSPPGGEKLFF. V is TRBV7-9 and J is TRBJ1-4; 7 nucleotides match TRBD1. This CDR3 has 14 residues. Germline V gene lookup returns CDR1 SEHNR and CDR2 FQNEAQ (reference sequence). Trimming removed 4 bases from V and 7 bases from J; junction bases left unmatched: 6.

This clone came up a few times. Other nucleotide sequences in the sample specify the same CDR3. The gene calls are TRBV5-1 and TRBJ2-7; 11 positions match TRBD1. The CDR3 loop spans 16 amino acids. V trimming: 2 bases; J trimming: 2 bases; junction bases outside the gene matches: 6. Looked up from germline, CDR1 is SGHRS and CDR2 is YFSETQ. The CDR3 DNA follows: TGCGCCAGCAGCTTATCCCCGGGACAGGGGGCCTACGAGCAGTACTTC. Its protein product is CASSLSPGQGAYEQYF.